The TCR beta chain described here comes from a study of long-term antiretroviral therapy in people with HIV. At the survey level, the v3.0 immunoSEQ assay was run. The repertoire was sequenced with immunoSEQ multiplex PCR; TCRdb's copy has only in-frame clones and lacks some. The table records 25,000 to 35,000 clones, over 90% of them present only once. To note about this clone: Its antigen is undetermined.

Overall study findings and caveats: HIV repertoires spanned narrower CDR3 length ranges than controls. The repertoire was dominated at all time points by clones expanded before ART.

Losses at the gene ends were 2 bases for V and 7 bases for J; bases not matched to a gene: 5. This CDR3 comprises 15 residues. Germline values: CDR1 MNHNS, CDR2 SASEGT. The source of this sequence is a woman aged 40 to 49 with HIV. This chain links TRBV6-1 with TRBJ1-5, with 10 bases lining up with TRBD1. Source: unsorted PBMCs, taken almost 6.6 years after starting antiretroviral therapy. In DNA form, the CDR3 reads TGTGCCAGCAGTGAAATGACAGGGGGCTTACAGCCCCAGCATTTT. Its protein is CASSEMTGGLQPQHF.